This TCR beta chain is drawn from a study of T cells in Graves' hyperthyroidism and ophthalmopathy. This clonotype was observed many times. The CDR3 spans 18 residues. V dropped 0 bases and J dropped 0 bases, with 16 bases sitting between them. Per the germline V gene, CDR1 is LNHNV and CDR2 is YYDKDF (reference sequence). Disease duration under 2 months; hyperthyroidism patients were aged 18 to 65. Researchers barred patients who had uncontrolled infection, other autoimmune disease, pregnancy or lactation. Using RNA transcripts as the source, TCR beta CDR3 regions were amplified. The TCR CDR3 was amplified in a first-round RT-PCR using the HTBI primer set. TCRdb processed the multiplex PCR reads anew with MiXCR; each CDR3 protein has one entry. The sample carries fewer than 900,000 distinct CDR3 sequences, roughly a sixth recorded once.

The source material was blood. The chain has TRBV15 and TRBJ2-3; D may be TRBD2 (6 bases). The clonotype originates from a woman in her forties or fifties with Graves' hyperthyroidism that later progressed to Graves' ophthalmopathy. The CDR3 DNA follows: TGTGCCACCAGCAGAGAGTGGGTCGGCGGGGACAGCACAGATACGCAGTATTTT. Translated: CATSREWVGGDSTDTQYF.